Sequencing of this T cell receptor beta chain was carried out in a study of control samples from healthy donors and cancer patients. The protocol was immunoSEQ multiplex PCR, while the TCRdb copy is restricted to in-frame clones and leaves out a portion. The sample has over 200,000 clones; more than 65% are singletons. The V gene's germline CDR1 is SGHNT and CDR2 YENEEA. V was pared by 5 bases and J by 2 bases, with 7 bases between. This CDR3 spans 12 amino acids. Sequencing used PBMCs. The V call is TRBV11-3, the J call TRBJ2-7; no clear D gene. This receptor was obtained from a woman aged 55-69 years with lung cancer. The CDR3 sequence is CASSGTTYEQYF. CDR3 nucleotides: TGTGCCAGCAGCGGTACCACCTACGAGCAGTACTTC.